This T cell receptor (beta chain) was captured by sequencing in a study of early T cells in non-severe SARS-CoV-2 infection. This clonotype has ten or more counts. MiXCR, run by TCRdb on the 5' RACE reads, gives a single entry per CDR3 protein. The data contain over 45,000 distinct CDR3 sequences, about 8% of them singletons. Deletions cut 6 bases from V and 5 bases from J, with 11 bases between. This CDR3 comprises 14 residues. This chain links TRBV12-3 or TRBV12-4 with TRBJ2-6, with D perhaps matching TRBD1 (6 bases). This TCR derives from an adult who was a healthcare worker with PCR-confirmed SARS-CoV-2 infection or an uninfected control (not recorded which). The sequences come from whole blood, collected at baseline. CDR3 DNA: TGTGCCAGCAGCATACAGGGACGGGCCAACGTCCTGACTTTC. It yields the protein CASSIQGRANVLTF.